This passage covers 10 T cell receptor beta chains from one sample sequenced in a study of blood T cells in healthy people across ages. Using a J-beta primer mix together with a sample-barcoded 5' primer, a second PCR was run for about 6 to 12 cycles. TCRdb passed the 5' RACE reads through MiXCR, listing each CDR3 protein once. The top ten clones hold about 4% of a sample with about 1.5 million distinct CDR3 sequences, approximately 42% of them seen once. The sequencing sample was made of blood. Every receptor here comes from a woman aged 18-30 years in good health.

This rearrangement joins TRBV6-5 to TRBJ2-7; the D gene is possibly TRBD1 (6 bases). Germline assignment: CDR1 MNHEY and CDR2 SVGAGI. This CDR3 region has 12 residues. Trimming removed 10 bases at V and 3 bases at J, with 13 bases between. CDR3 bases: TGTGCCACCACAGGGACCCTCTACGAGCAGTACTTC. Amino acids: CATTGTLYEQYF.

V is TRBV27 and J is TRBJ2-3; 10 bases line up with TRBD2. Germline-derived CDR1 and CDR2 are MNHEY and SMNVEV (reference sequence). The CDR3 contains 18 residues. V lost 1 base and J lost 3; bases outside the gene matches: 10. CDR3 nucleotides: TGTGCCAGCAGTTTATTTAACAGCGGGGGGGCAGGTACAGATACGCAGTATTTT. Translation gives CASSLFNSGGAGTDTQYF.

The chain is built from TRBV21-1 and TRBJ1-5. TRBV21-1 is assigned pseudogene status. The CDR3 is 16 residues long. In DNA, the CDR3 is TGTACCAGCAGCAAAGGGGTAGGGCAGGTAAATCAGCCCCAGCATTTT. This translates into CTSSKGVGQVNQPQHF.

The CDR3 spells CSVGVSPSTDTQYF. The CDR3 DNA reads as TGCAGCGTTGGGGTTAGCCCTAGCACAGATACGCAGTATTTT. The rearrangement uses TRBV29-1 and TRBJ2-3; no firm D call. The CDR3 consists of 14 residues. Germline CDR1 is SQVTM and CDR2 is ANQGSEA. V was cut by 4 bases and J by 0 bases, with 11 bases left in between.

This chain joins TRBV10-3 and TRBJ2-4, with 10 bases that match TRBD2. The J call may be mistaken, given a closer DNA end match to TRBJ2-7. Germline V gene lookup returns CDR1 ENHRY and CDR2 SYGVKD. The CDR3 loop spans 16 amino acids. The CDR3 reads CAISVSLAGESYEQYF. The CDR3 DNA is TGTGCCATCAGTGTGTCCCTAGCGGGGGAATCCTACGAGCAGTACTTC.

The chain recombines TRBV7-9 with TRBJ2-6, with 9 bases fitting TRBD1. Losses at the gene ends were 0 bases for V and 1 base for J; bases not matched to a gene: 7. Germline V gene data show CDR1 as SEHNR and CDR2 as FQNEAQ (reference sequence). The CDR3 covers 19 residues. CDR3: CASSLAMGQGPSGANVLTF. In DNA form, the CDR3 reads TGTGCCAGCAGCTTAGCGATGGGACAGGGCCCTTCTGGGGCCAACGTCCTGACTTTC.

The CDR3 DNA reads as TGCGCCAGCAGGAGGACAGGGGGCATCGAACGCAATCAGCCCCAGCATTTT. Translating gives CASRRTGGIERNQPQHF. The chain is built from TRBV10-2 and TRBJ1-5, with 11 bases identical to TRBD1. There are 17 residues in the CDR3. Germline lookup yields CDR1 WSHSY and CDR2 SAAADI. Losses at the gene ends were 6 bases for V and 2 bases for J; bases not matched to a gene: 9.

The genes are TRBV18 and TRBJ2-7; D possibly corresponds to TRBD1 (8 bases). Germline values: CDR1 KGHSH, CDR2 LQKENI. With 3 bases removed from V and 0 bases from J, the gap between germline ends came to 15 bases. This CDR3 is 16 amino acids long. The CDR3 region is CASSPPQGGNSYEQYF. CDR3 nucleotides: TGTGCCAGCTCACCTCCACAGGGGGGGAACTCCTACGAGCAGTACTTC. Looking up the rest from reference TRBV18 and TRBJ2-7 gives the full variable domain: NAGVMQNPRHLVRRRGQEARLRCSPMKGHSHVYWYRQLPEEGLKFMVYLQKENIIDESGMPKERFSAEFPKEGPSILRIQQVVRGDSAAYFCASSPPQGGNSYEQYFGPGTRLTVT.

This rearrangement joins TRBV4-1 to TRBJ2-3; D is undetermined. From germline, CDR1 is MGHRA and CDR2 YSYEKL. The CDR3 runs to 12 residues. V lost 1 base and J 10 bases, leaving 9 bases between the germline ends. The CDR3 DNA reads as TGCGCCAGCAGCCAAGGGAGAAGGGCGCAGTATTTT. Translation: CASSQGRRAQYF.

CDR3 bases: TGTGCCAGCAGCTGGCAGGTGCAGGGCTACGAGCAGTACTTC. The encoded protein is CASSWQVQGYEQYF. The chain is built from TRBV7-6 and TRBJ2-7, with D possibly TRBD1 on 5 matching bases. The germline CDR1 and CDR2 sequences are SGHVS and FNYEAQ. Trimming took off 4 bases at V and 3 bases at J, with 13 bases between the two ends. The CDR3 extends over 14 amino acids.